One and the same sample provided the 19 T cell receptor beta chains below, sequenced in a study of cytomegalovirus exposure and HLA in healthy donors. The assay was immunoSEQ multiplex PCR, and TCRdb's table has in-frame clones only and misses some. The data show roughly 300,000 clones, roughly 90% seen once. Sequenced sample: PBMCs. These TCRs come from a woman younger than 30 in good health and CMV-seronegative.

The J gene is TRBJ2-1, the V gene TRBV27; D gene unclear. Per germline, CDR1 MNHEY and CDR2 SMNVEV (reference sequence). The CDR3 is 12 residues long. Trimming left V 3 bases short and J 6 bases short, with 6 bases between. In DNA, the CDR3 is TGTGCCAGCAGTTTCAATAGCAATGAGCAGTTCTTC. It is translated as CASSFNSNEQFF.

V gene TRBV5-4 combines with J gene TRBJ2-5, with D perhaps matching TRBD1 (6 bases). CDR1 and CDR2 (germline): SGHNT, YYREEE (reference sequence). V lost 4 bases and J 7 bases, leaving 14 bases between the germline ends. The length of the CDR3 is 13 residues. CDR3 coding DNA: TGTGCCAGCAGCCCCAGACAGGAAGGGACCCAGTACTTC. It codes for CASSPRQEGTQYF.

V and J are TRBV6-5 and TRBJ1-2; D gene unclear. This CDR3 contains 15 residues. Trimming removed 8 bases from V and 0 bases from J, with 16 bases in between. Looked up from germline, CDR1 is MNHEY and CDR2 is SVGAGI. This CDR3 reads CASGRGLASNYGYTF. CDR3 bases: TGTGCCAGCGGCCGTGGCCTGGCTTCTAACTATGGCTACACCTTC.

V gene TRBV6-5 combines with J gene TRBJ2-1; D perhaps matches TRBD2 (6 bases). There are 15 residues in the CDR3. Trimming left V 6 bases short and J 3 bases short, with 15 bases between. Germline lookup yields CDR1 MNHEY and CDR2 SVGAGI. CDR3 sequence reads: CASSYSGFDYNEQFF. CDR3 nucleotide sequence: TGTGCCAGCAGCTATAGCGGCTTCGACTACAATGAGCAGTTCTTC.

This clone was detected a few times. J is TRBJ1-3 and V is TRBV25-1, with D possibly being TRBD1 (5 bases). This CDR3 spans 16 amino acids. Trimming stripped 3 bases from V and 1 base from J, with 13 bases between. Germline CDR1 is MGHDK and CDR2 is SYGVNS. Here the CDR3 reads CASSDPKTDSGNTIYF. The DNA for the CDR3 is TGTGCCAGCAGTGACCCTAAGACAGATTCTGGAAACACCATATATTTT.

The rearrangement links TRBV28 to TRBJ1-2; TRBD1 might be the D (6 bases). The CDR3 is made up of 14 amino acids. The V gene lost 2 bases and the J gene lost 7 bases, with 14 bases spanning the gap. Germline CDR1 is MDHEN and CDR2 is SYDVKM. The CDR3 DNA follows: TGTGCCAGCAGTTTAGGCAGGGGCTGGGCTGGCTACACCTTC. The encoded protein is CASSLGRGWAGYTF.

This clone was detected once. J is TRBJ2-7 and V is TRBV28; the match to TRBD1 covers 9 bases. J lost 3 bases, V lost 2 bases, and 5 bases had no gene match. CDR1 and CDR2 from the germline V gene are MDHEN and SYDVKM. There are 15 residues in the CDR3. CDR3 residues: CASSLTGGVIYEQYF. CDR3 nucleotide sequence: TGTGCCAGCAGTTTAACAGGGGGCGTAATCTACGAGCAGTACTTC. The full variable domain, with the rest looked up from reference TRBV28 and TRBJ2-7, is DVKVTQSSRYLVKRTGEKVFLECVQDMDHENMFWYRQDPGLGLRLIYFSYDVKMKEKGDIPEGYSVSREKKERFSLILESASTNQTSMYLCASSLTGGVIYEQYFGPGTRLTVT.

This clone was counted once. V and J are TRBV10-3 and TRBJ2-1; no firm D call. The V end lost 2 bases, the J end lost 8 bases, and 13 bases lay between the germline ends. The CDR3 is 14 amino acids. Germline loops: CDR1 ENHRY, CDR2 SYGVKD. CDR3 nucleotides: TGTGCCATCAGTGAGGTGGTGCCGGTCGATGAGCAGTTCTTC. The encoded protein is CAISEVVPVDEQFF.

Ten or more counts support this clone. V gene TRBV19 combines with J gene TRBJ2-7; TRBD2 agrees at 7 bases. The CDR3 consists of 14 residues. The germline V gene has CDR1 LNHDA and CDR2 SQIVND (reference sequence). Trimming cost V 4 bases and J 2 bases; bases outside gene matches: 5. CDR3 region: CASSKRDGAYEQYF. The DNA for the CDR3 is TGTGCCAGTAGTAAGCGGGACGGAGCCTACGAGCAGTACTTC.

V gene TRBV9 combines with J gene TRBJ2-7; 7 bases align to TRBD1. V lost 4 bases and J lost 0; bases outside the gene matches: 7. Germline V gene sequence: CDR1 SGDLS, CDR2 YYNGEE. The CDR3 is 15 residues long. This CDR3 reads CASSPRTGYSYEQYF. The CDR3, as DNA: TGTGCCAGCAGCCCCAGGACAGGCTACTCCTACGAGCAGTACTTC.

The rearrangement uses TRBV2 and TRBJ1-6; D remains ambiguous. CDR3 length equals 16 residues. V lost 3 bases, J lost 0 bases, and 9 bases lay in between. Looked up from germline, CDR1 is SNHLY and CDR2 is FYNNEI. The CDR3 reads CASSDWASSYNSPLHF. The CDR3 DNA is TGTGCCAGCAGTGATTGGGCGAGCTCCTATAATTCACCCCTCCACTTT. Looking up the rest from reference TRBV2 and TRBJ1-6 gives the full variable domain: EPEVTQTPSHQVTQMGQEVILRCVPISNHLYFYWYRQILGQKVEFLVSFYNNEISEKSEIFDDQFSVERPDGSNFTLKIRSTKLEDSAMYFCASSDWASSYNSPLHFGNGTRLTVT.

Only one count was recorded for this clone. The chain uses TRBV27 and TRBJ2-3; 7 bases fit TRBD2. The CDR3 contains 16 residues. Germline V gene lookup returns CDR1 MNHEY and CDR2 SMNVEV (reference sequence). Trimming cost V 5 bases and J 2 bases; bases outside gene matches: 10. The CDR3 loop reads CASSLTVGRLTDTQYF. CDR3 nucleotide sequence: TGTGCCAGCAGTCTTACTGTCGGGAGGCTCACAGATACGCAGTATTTT.

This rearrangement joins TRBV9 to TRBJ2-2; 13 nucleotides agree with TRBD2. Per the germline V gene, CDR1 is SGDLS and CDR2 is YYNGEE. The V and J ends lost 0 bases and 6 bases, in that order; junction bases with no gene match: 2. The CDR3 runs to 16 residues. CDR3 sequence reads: CASSVGLAGGAGELFF. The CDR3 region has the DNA TGTGCCAGCAGCGTAGGACTAGCGGGAGGAGCCGGGGAGCTGTTTTTT.

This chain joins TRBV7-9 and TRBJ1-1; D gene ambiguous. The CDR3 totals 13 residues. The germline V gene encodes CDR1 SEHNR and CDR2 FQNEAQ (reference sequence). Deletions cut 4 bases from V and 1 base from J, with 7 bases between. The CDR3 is CASSSTRNTEAFF. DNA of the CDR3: TGTGCCAGCAGCTCGACACGGAACACTGAAGCTTTCTTT.

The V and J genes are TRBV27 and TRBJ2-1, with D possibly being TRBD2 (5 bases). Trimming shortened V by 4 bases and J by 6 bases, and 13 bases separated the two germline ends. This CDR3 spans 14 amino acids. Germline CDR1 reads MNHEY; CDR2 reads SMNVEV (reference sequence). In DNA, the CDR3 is TGTGCCAGCAGTTCTAGAGGGCTGGGCAATGAGCAGTTCTTC. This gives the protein CASSSRGLGNEQFF.

The CDR3 is CASRMTASSYGYTF. CDR3 in DNA: TGTGCCAGCAGGATGACAGCTTCCTCCTATGGCTACACCTTC. The rearrangement uses TRBV6-5 and TRBJ1-2, with D maybe TRBD1 (5 bases). V was shortened by 6 bases and J by 4 bases, with 15 bases between the two germline ends. Germline V gives CDR1 MNHEY, CDR2 SVGAGI. There are 14 residues in the CDR3.

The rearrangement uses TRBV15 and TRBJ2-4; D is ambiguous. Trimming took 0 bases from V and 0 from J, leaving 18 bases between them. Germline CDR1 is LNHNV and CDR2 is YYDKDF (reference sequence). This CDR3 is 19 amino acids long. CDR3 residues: CATSRDSRNTQLAKNIQYF. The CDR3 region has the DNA TGTGCCACCAGCAGAGACAGCAGGAATACTCAACTAGCCAAAAACATTCAGTACTTC.

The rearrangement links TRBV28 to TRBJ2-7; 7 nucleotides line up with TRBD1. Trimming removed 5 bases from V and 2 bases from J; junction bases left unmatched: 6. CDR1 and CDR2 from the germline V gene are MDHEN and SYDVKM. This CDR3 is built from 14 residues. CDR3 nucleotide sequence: TGTGCCAGCAGTATGAGACAGGGACCCTACGAGCAGTACTTC. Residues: CASSMRQGPYEQYF.

The CDR3 spells CASSLFGSEVLINGYTF. The CDR3 region has the DNA TGCGCCAGCAGCTTGTTTGGCTCGGAGGTCTTGATTAATGGCTACACCTTC. The rearrangement joins TRBV5-1 to TRBJ1-2, with D hard to call. V dropped 1 base and J dropped 6 bases, with 22 bases sitting between them. In germline, CDR1 is SGHRS, CDR2 YFSETQ. This CDR3 has 17 residues.